One sample yielded the 15 T cell receptor beta chains listed below, sequenced in a study of shared clonotypes between healthy human individuals. Using immunoSEQ multiplex PCR, the repertoire was profiled, and TCRdb retains in-frame clones only, with some absent. Seen here are roughly 2.2 million clones, more than 85% observed once, and the top ten hold under 0.45%. What was sequenced was naive CD4+ T cells from PBMCs. Subset defined: CD45RA+ positively selected. The receptors derive from a man in his late teens or twenties in good health. Some clones in this sample may be carry-over from other donors' samples.

This sequence joins TRBV5-1 and TRBJ2-2; no definite D call. Germline assignment: CDR1 SGHRS and CDR2 YFSETQ. V dropped 4 bases and J dropped 0 bases, with 10 bases sitting between them. The CDR3 extends over 15 amino acids. The CDR3 nucleotides are TGCGCCAGCAGCCCTATAACAACGAACACCGGGGAGCTGTTTTTT. Amino acid sequence: CASSPITTNTGELFF.

This chain joins TRBV5-1 and TRBJ2-5; TRBD2 is a possible D gene (6 bases). Germline V gives CDR1 SGHRS, CDR2 YFSETQ. The CDR3 totals 14 residues. V lost 1 base to trimming and J lost 0 bases, with 7 bases between them. The CDR3 loop reads CASSLWRDQETQYF. The DNA of the CDR3 is TGCGCCAGCAGCTTGTGGAGGGACCAAGAGACCCAGTACTTC. Using reference TRBV5-1 and TRBJ2-5 for the parts outside the CDR3, the full variable domain is KAGVTQTPRYLIKTRGQQVTLSCSPISGHRSVSWYQQTPGQGLQFLFEYFSETQRNKGNFPGRFSGRQFSNSRSEMNVSTLELGDSALYLCASSLWRDQETQYFGPGTRLLVL.

Remarks on this clone: The same CDR3 can be traced to other DNA sequences in this sample. The J gene is TRBJ2-5, the V gene TRBV7-6; unclear D gene. This CDR3 spans 13 amino acids. V was cut by 5 bases and J by 2 bases, with 9 bases left in between. Germline V gives CDR1 SGHVS, CDR2 FNYEAQ. The DNA of the CDR3 is TGTGCCAGCAGCCCTAATCGGCAAGAGACCCAGTACTTC. It codes for CASSPNRQETQYF.

This clone was detected a few times. V usage is TRBV6-5 and J usage is TRBJ1-1; D unresolved. The CDR3 runs 12 residues. CDR1 MNHEY and CDR2 SVGAGI come from the germline V gene. V shed 5 bases and J shed 5 bases, with 9 bases lying between them. CDR3 DNA sequence: TGTGCCAGCAGTGCCTCCCTGACTGAAGCTTTCTTT. It encodes CASSASLTEAFF.

The chain couples TRBV6-1 to TRBJ2-7, with 7 bases lining up with TRBD1. The length of the CDR3 is 14 residues. After removal of 9 bases from V and 2 bases from J, the junction contained 10 bases not matched to a gene. CDR1 is MNHNS, CDR2 SASEGT, per germline. As DNA, the CDR3 is TGTGCCAGTCACCGATCACAGGGGACCTACGAGCAGTACTTC. Its translation is CASHRSQGTYEQYF.

CDR3 sequence reads: CASSSKQPPQETQYF. Written as DNA, the CDR3 is TGTGCCAGCTCATCAAAACAGCCTCCCCAAGAGACCCAGTACTTC. This chain joins TRBV18 and TRBJ2-5; D gene uncertain. V was cut by 5 bases and J by 1 base, with 14 bases left in between. Germline V gene lookup returns CDR1 KGHSH and CDR2 LQKENI. The CDR3 loop spans 15 amino acids.

V is TRBV5-4 and J is TRBJ1-1; TRBD1 is a possible D gene (5 bases). V lost 2 bases and J 0 bases, leaving 17 bases between the germline ends. CDR1 SGHNT and CDR2 YYREEE come from the germline V gene (reference sequence). The CDR3 contains 17 residues. The DNA of the CDR3 is TGTGCCAGCAGCTTTGGTGGGGATGGGACGGTGAACACTGAAGCTTTCTTT. Residues: CASSFGGDGTVNTEAFF.

This clone was detected once. The chain employs TRBV4-1 and TRBJ2-5, with 9 bases lining up with TRBD1. This CDR3 is 15 amino acids long. Trimming cost V 4 bases and J 1 base; bases outside gene matches: 4. Germline V gives CDR1 MGHRA, CDR2 YSYEKL. The CDR3 loop reads CASSPLTGGQETQYF. For the CDR3, the DNA is TGCGCCAGCAGCCCCCTGACAGGGGGCCAAGAGACCCAGTACTTC.

This chain links TRBV5-1 with TRBJ2-5; 10 nucleotides match TRBD1. Germline V gives CDR1 SGHRS, CDR2 YFSETQ. Unmatched junction bases numbered 3, after V lost 4 bases and J lost 0 bases. The CDR3 consists of 15 residues. Here the CDR3 reads CASSAGQGYQETQYF. The CDR3 nucleotides read TGCGCCAGCAGCGCGGGACAGGGGTACCAAGAGACCCAGTACTTC.

This rearrangement joins TRBV28 to TRBJ2-1, with 12 bases matching TRBD2. CDR1 MDHEN and CDR2 SYDVKM come from the germline V gene. The V segment lost 3 bases and the J segment 3 bases; nucleotides outside the gene matches: 6. CDR3 length: 17 residues. The CDR3 loop reads CASSFGLAGNVYNEQFF. CDR3 nucleotides: TGTGCCAGCAGTTTTGGACTAGCGGGAAATGTCTACAATGAGCAGTTCTTC.

The gene calls are TRBV11-2 and TRBJ1-1, with a tentative D call TRBD1 (6 bases). The CDR3 loop spans 13 amino acids. Germline CDR1 reads SGHAT; CDR2 reads FQNNGV. Trimming shortened V by 6 bases and J by 5 bases, and 13 bases separated the two germline ends. The chain's CDR3 is CASSNQGGTEAFF. For the CDR3, the DNA is TGTGCCAGCAGTAATCAAGGGGGGACTGAAGCTTTCTTT.

V is TRBV11-2 and J is TRBJ2-1, with 7 nucleotides matching TRBD1. The CDR3 runs to 15 residues. Germline CDR1 and CDR2: SGHAT and FQNNGV. V trimming: 6 bases; J trimming: 0 bases; junction bases outside the gene matches: 5. CDR3 sequence reads: CASSRQGSSYNEQFF. In nucleotides, the CDR3 is TGTGCCAGCAGTAGACAGGGAAGCTCCTACAATGAGCAGTTCTTC.

This clone was seen just once. The chain combines TRBV6-1 with TRBJ2-3; D remains unclear. CDR3 length equals 16 residues. With 2 bases removed from V and 6 bases from J, the gap between germline ends came to 18 bases. Germline V lookup: CDR1 MNHNS, CDR2 SASEGT. In DNA form, the CDR3 reads TGTGCCAGCAGTGAATTCTCCGGGCTGGAAGGGGATACGCAGTATTTT. It specifies CASSEFSGLEGDTQYF.

V gene TRBV5-6 combines with J gene TRBJ2-3; D not resolved. CDR3 length: 12 residues. Germline V gene data show CDR1 as SGHDT and CDR2 as YYEEEE. Trimming shortened V by 4 bases and J by 3 bases, and 6 bases separated the two germline ends. CDR3 bases: TGTGCCAGCAGCGTGTTGACAGATACGCAGTATTTT. Amino acids: CASSVLTDTQYF.

The rearrangement uses TRBV28 and TRBJ2-7; 9 bases fit TRBD1. Trimming at V came to 6 bases and at J to 5 bases, leaving 5 bases not matched to a gene. The germline CDR1 and CDR2 sequences are MDHEN and SYDVKM. The CDR3 is made up of 13 amino acids. The CDR3 nucleotides read TGTGCCAGCAGGCCGGGACAGGGCGACGAGCAGTACTTC. Translated, it gives CASRPGQGDEQYF.